The next 21 T cell receptor beta chains were all read from a single sample in a study of glioma-infiltrating T cells after dendritic cell vaccination. Measured with immunoSEQ multiplex PCR; TCRdb has only the in-frame clones, and not every one. The sample carries about 92,000 clones, under 90% recorded once. The sequenced sample was blood, obtained before dendritic cell vaccination. Receptor source: a human donor with glioblastoma.

This chain links TRBV11-2 with TRBJ2-1, with 9 bases that match TRBD2. Germline V gives CDR1 SGHAT, CDR2 FQNNGV. J gave up 2 bases and V 1 base, and 3 bases lay outside the gene matches. The CDR3 length is 16 residues. CDR3 loop: CASSLGRGRAYNEQFF. CDR3 DNA: TGTGCCAGCAGCTTAGGGCGCGGGAGGGCCTACAATGAGCAGTTCTTC.

This chain uses TRBV29-1 with TRBJ1-2; D unresolved. Germline assignment: CDR1 SQVTM and CDR2 ANQGSEA. V lost 4 bases and J 4 bases, leaving 10 bases between the germline ends. CDR3 length equals 12 residues. In nucleotides, the CDR3 is TGCAGCGTTGGGGCATCTTCCTATGGCTACACCTTC. It codes for CSVGASSYGYTF.

The gene calls are TRBV6-6 and TRBJ2-7; a possible D gene is TRBD1 (6 bases). With 6 bases removed from V and 0 bases from J, the gap between germline ends came to 15 bases. The CDR3 extends over 15 amino acids. CDR1 and CDR2 from the germline V gene are MNHNY and SVGAGI (reference sequence). Written as DNA, the CDR3 is TGTGCCAGCAGCCGAGCAGGGGTCCCCTCCTACGAGCAGTACTTC. Translated: CASSRAGVPSYEQYF.

This clone was counted between two and nine times. The CDR3 region is CASSLGQVVLYEQYF. For the CDR3, the DNA is TGTGCCAGCAGCTTGGGGCAGGTGGTATTATACGAGCAGTACTTC. The chain is built from TRBV5-4 and TRBJ2-7, with D unclear. Germline V gene sequence: CDR1 SGHNT, CDR2 YYREEE (reference sequence). V shed 0 bases and J shed 4 bases, with 14 bases lying between them. This CDR3 contains 15 residues.

The chain is built from TRBV13 and TRBJ2-7; D perhaps matches TRBD1 (5 bases). V was clipped by 2 bases and J by 4 bases, with 9 bases between them. The CDR3 consists of 13 residues. CDR1 is PRHDT and CDR2 is FYEKMQ in the germline V gene (reference sequence). The CDR3: CASSLLTDYEQYF. The CDR3 DNA follows: TGTGCCAGCAGCTTATTGACAGATTACGAGCAGTACTTC.

V and J are TRBV2 and TRBJ1-3; the D is unclear. Germline V gene data show CDR1 as SNHLY and CDR2 as FYNNEI. The V end lost 4 bases, the J end lost 6 bases, and 7 bases lay between the germline ends. This CDR3 contains 12 residues. The CDR3 nucleotides read TGTGCCAGCAGTGGTACAGCAAACACCATATATTTT. Translated, it gives CASSGTANTIYF. The variable domain in full, completed from reference TRBV2 and TRBJ1-3, reads EPEVTQTPSHQVTQMGQEVILRCVPISNHLYFYWYRQILGQKVEFLVSFYNNEISEKSEIFDDQFSVERPDGSNFTLKIRSTKLEDSAMYFCASSGTANTIYFGEGSWLTVV.

This chain joins TRBV19 and TRBJ1-4; 9 positions match TRBD1. CDR1 and CDR2 from the germline V gene are LNHDA and SQIVND (reference sequence). The CDR3 is 18 residues long. V shed 5 bases and J 0 bases; nucleotides not matched to a gene: 10. CDR3 in DNA: TGTGCCAGTAGTCCTCCTCAGGGACAGGGTGCAACTAATGAAAAACTGTTTTTT. Its translation is CASSPPQGQGATNEKLFF.

V usage is TRBV7-6 and J usage is TRBJ2-5; D possibly corresponds to TRBD1 (5 bases). CDR3 size: 14 residues. Trimming cost V 5 bases and J 2 bases, with 12 bases left between them. Germline-derived CDR1 and CDR2 are SGHVS and FNYEAQ. CDR3 coding DNA: TGTGCCAGCAGCCCGAGGACATTGCAAGAGACCCAGTACTTC. Protein sequence: CASSPRTLQETQYF.

In its sample, this clone was seen a few times. The rearrangement joins TRBV6-1 to TRBJ2-7, with TRBD1 as a possible D gene (5 bases). Germline-derived CDR1 and CDR2 are MNHNS and SASEGT. Trimming removed 1 base from V and 4 bases from J, with 17 bases in between. CDR3 length: 16 residues. This CDR3 reads CASSEGGRMVLYEQYF. CDR3 DNA: TGTGCCAGCAGTGAAGGGGGCAGGATGGTTTTGTACGAGCAGTACTTC.

This chain uses TRBV5-1 with TRBJ2-7, with a tentative D call TRBD1 (6 bases). The germline CDR1 and CDR2 sequences are SGHRS and YFSETQ. The length of the CDR3 is 15 residues. V lost 3 bases and J 3 bases, leaving 16 bases between the germline ends. In DNA, the CDR3 is TGCGCCAGCAGCTCGGGGACAACCCCCCTCTACGAGCAGTACTTC. It specifies CASSSGTTPLYEQYF.

This clone has only a few counts. The chain employs TRBV6-5 and TRBJ2-2; 8 bases align to TRBD1. With 5 bases clipped from V and 2 bases from J, the junction kept 1 base outside the gene matches. This CDR3 has 14 amino acids. CDR1 and CDR2 from the germline V gene are MNHEY and SVGAGI. DNA for the CDR3: TGTGCCAGCAGTGACAGGGGTAACACCGGGGAGCTGTTTTTT. This sequence encodes CASSDRGNTGELFF.

This chain joins TRBV9 and TRBJ2-1; 10 bases are a match to TRBD2. Per germline, CDR1 SGDLS and CDR2 YYNGEE. CDR3 length: 15 amino acids. Trimming removed 0 bases from V and 9 bases from J; junction bases left unmatched: 6. The CDR3 here is CASSVDQRGGVEQFF. The CDR3 region has the DNA TGTGCCAGCAGCGTAGATCAGCGGGGGGGAGTTGAGCAGTTCTTC.

This sequence joins TRBV4-3 and TRBJ2-2, with a tentative D call TRBD1 (5 bases). Germline CDR1 and CDR2: LGHNA and YSLEER. Between the trimmed V and J ends, which lost 0 bases and 4 bases, there was a span of 12 bases. The CDR3 contains 16 residues. For the CDR3, the DNA is TGCGCCAGCAGCCAAGATAGGGCAGGGCGCACCGGGGAGCTGTTTTTT. It specifies CASSQDRAGRTGELFF.

The chain couples TRBV6-5 to TRBJ2-7, with 8 bases matching TRBD2. The J segment lost 5 bases and the V segment lost 6 bases, leaving 12 bases of the junction unmatched. The CDR3 length is 15 residues. Germline CDR1 reads MNHEY; CDR2 reads SVGAGI. CDR3 region: CASRLASGRNHEQYF. In DNA, the CDR3 is TGTGCCAGCAGACTCGCAAGCGGGAGAAACCACGAGCAGTACTTC.

This chain links TRBV30 with TRBJ2-5, with D maybe TRBD1 (5 bases). CDR1 and CDR2 (germline): GTSNPN, SVGIG (reference sequence). Trimming left V 0 bases short and J 1 base short, with 12 bases between. The CDR3 consists of 15 residues. CDR3 DNA: TGTGCCTGGAGTGTACTTGGGGCCGTCCAAGAGACCCAGTACTTC. It translates to CAWSVLGAVQETQYF.

The chain links TRBV4-2 to TRBJ2-3, with 7 bases that match TRBD2. Germline V gene data show CDR1 as LGHNA and CDR2 as YNFKEQ. With 4 bases clipped from V and 0 bases from J, the junction kept 7 bases outside the gene matches. CDR3 length: 16 amino acids. CDR3 DNA: TGTGCCAGCAGCCCAGCGGCAGCGGGAAGCACAGATACGCAGTATTTT. It is translated as CASSPAAAGSTDTQYF.

In DNA, the CDR3 is TGTGCCAGCAGCCCTGGGCTGAAGTACACTGAAGCTTTCTTT. Amino acid sequence: CASSPGLKYTEAFF. The rearrangement uses TRBV7-6 and TRBJ1-1; D is ambiguous. With 5 bases removed from V and 3 bases from J, the gap between germline ends came to 13 bases. Germline CDR1 and CDR2: SGHVS and FNYEAQ. The CDR3 sequence is 14 residues long.

The chain links TRBV29-1 to TRBJ2-5; 13 nucleotides align to TRBD2. Germline V CDR1 and CDR2: SQVTM, ANQGSEA. The CDR3 sequence is 15 residues long. The V segment lost 7 bases and the J segment 5 bases; nucleotides outside the gene matches: 10. The CDR3, as DNA: TGCAGCGGAACACTAGCGGGAGGGTCGGCGGAGACCCAGTACTTC. It yields the protein CSGTLAGGSAETQYF.

The V and J genes are TRBV7-3 and TRBJ1-5; 8 positions agree with TRBD1. Unmatched junction bases numbered 2, after V lost 5 bases and J lost 2 bases. Germline values: CDR1 SGHTA, CDR2 FQGTGA. The CDR3 sequence is 14 residues long. The CDR3 coding sequence is TGTGCCAGCAGCCCGACAGGGGGCAATCAGCCCCAGCATTTT. This gives the protein CASSPTGGNQPQHF.

The J gene is TRBJ1-1, the V gene TRBV27; TRBD1 matches 7 bases. With 6 bases clipped from V and 0 bases from J, the junction kept 1 base outside the gene matches. The CDR3 covers 13 residues. Germline CDR1 reads MNHEY; CDR2 reads SMNVEV (reference sequence). The chain's CDR3 is CASRDRMNTEAFF. CDR3 in DNA: TGTGCCAGCAGGGACAGGATGAACACTGAAGCTTTCTTT.

The rearrangement links TRBV7-2 to TRBJ2-4; TRBD2 agrees at 11 bases. The length of the CDR3 is 16 residues. J gave up 3 bases and V 3 bases, and 4 bases lay outside the gene matches. CDR1 and CDR2 from the germline V gene are SGHTA and FQGNSA. The CDR3 protein is CASSFGTSGDKNIQYF. CDR3 in DNA: TGTGCCAGCAGCTTTGGGACTAGCGGCGACAAAAACATTCAGTACTTC.